What follows are 5 T cell receptor beta chains derived from one specimen sequenced in a study of T cells in localized non-small cell lung cancer. Clones were read by immunoSEQ multiplex PCR, and TCRdb kept only the in-frame ones, dropping some. The sample carries 50,000 to 60,000 clones, about 78% recorded once. The material was PBMCs, obtained before any cancer treatment. The source of these receptors is a woman aged 35 to 75 with stage II lung adenocarcinoma.

This sequence joins TRBV27 and TRBJ1-5; the D gene is possibly TRBD1 (5 bases). This CDR3 has 15 amino acids. The ends were cut back, 3 bases at V and 1 base at J, with 10 bases in the middle. Looked up from germline, CDR1 is MNHEY and CDR2 is SMNVEV (reference sequence). DNA for the CDR3: TGTGCCAGCAGTTTCCAGGGTAGGAGCAATCAGCCCCAGCATTTT. Its protein product is CASSFQGRSNQPQHF.

In DNA, the CDR3 is TGTGCCAGCAGTGCCCCTCGGGACAGGGGGGGAAATGAGCAGTTCTTC. Translating gives CASSAPRDRGGNEQFF. The chain combines TRBV2 with TRBJ2-1, with TRBD1 matching 11 bases. Germline CDR1 reads SNHLY; CDR2 reads FYNNEI. The CDR3 loop spans 16 amino acids. V was pared by 4 bases and J by 7 bases, with 9 bases of the junction left unmatched.

The genes are TRBV7-2 and TRBJ2-7; D is perhaps TRBD2 (6 bases). CDR3 length: 14 residues. V was cut by 4 bases and J by 3 bases, with 13 bases left in between. Germline V gene lookup returns CDR1 SGHTA and CDR2 FQGNSA. The CDR3 nucleotides read TGTGCCAGCAGCTCCCACGCGGGGCGCTACGAGCAGTACTTC. Residues: CASSSHAGRYEQYF.

This chain joins TRBV13 and TRBJ2-7, with 12 bases matching TRBD2. Looked up from germline, CDR1 is PRHDT and CDR2 is FYEKMQ (reference sequence). This CDR3 contains 16 residues. The V gene end was trimmed by 2 bases and the J gene end by 7 bases; junction bases not matched to a gene: 9. For the CDR3, the DNA is TGTGCCAGCAGCTTATGGACTAGCGGGGCCTCGAGGGAGCAGTACTTC. This sequence encodes CASSLWTSGASREQYF.

V usage is TRBV28 and J usage is TRBJ1-2, with 8 bases aligning to TRBD1. CDR3 length: 15 amino acids. Germline CDR1 and CDR2: MDHEN and SYDVKM. V was clipped by 6 bases and J by 7 bases; unmatched bases: 13. CDR3 amino acids: CASRIPGQAGGGYTF. Here the CDR3 DNA reads TGTGCCAGCAGAATCCCGGGACAGGCCGGCGGTGGCTACACCTTC.